This section outlines one T cell receptor beta chain sequence together with its context. V lost 5 bases to trimming and J lost 4 bases; unmatched junction nucleotides: 9. Per germline, CDR1 SEHNR and CDR2 FQNEAQ (reference sequence). The CDR3 is made up of 16 amino acids. The source of the sample is a study of blood T cell repertoires in COVID-19. Background on the study: The study drew acute and convalescent COVID-19 samples from the United States, Italy and Spain. The analysed material was cDNA or gDNA that came from T cells, B-cell-depleted T cells, or PBMCs.

TCRdb keeps only in-frame clones here, not all; method: immunoSEQ multiplex PCR. The sample gives approximately 80,000 clones, about 80% of which show up once; approximately 5.4% is in the top ten. The chain recombines TRBV7-9 with TRBJ1-5, with 9 bases matching TRBD1. The receptor was isolated from a middle-aged man with active or convalescent COVID-19. Material for sequencing was peripheral blood. CDR3 in DNA: TGTGCCAGCAGCCGATCCCAAGGGACAGGGAATCAGCCCCAGCATTTT. It specifies CASSRSQGTGNQPQHF.